This T cell receptor (beta chain) originates from a study of blood T cell repertoires in COVID-19. TCRdb's copy holds only in-frame clones and misses some; the assay was immunoSEQ multiplex PCR. This sample has over 250,000 clones, with more than 80% found just once. The CDR3 is made up of 13 amino acids. Trimming took 8 bases from V and 6 from J; bases not matched to a gene: 7. Germline V gene lookup returns CDR1 MNHEY and CDR2 SVGAGI. This chain links TRBV6-5 with TRBJ2-1; TRBD2 matches 7 bases. The sample consisted of PBMCs or T cells enriched from blood (not recorded which). This receptor was obtained from a woman aged 30 to 39 who had recovered from COVID-19. CDR3: CASQLTSANEQFF. Here the CDR3 DNA reads TGTGCCAGCCAACTAACTAGCGCCAATGAGCAGTTCTTC.